Here is one T cell receptor (beta chain) with its context. Trimming took off 1 base at V and 9 bases at J, with 18 bases between the two ends. The CDR3 contains 15 residues. CDR1 and CDR2 from the germline V gene are SGHDN and FVKESK. The data stem from a study of blood T cell repertoires in COVID-19. Study-level information: PBMCs, B-cell-depleted T cells, or T cells were the source of the cDNA or gDNA that made up the material.

The table came from immunoSEQ multiplex PCR; TCRdb's copy has only in-frame clones and leaves some out. The sample lists fewer than 200,000 clones, around four fifths occurring once. This clonotype was obtained from an elderly woman with COVID-19, enrolled during active disease. The rearrangement uses TRBV14 and TRBJ1-2; D is uncertain. Sequencing was done on a sample of peripheral blood. This CDR3 reads CASSQVRGILSRYTF. DNA of the CDR3: TGTGCCAGCAGCCAAGTACGGGGTATCCTCTCTCGCTACACCTTC.